This TCR beta chain was found in a study of OX40 agonist ivuxolimab in advanced cancers. Overall study: Dose-escalation patients suffered from hepatocellular carcinoma, melanoma, renal cell or head and neck cancer. General observations from the study: Also showing low normalized T-cell clonal expansion were some of the nonresponders. At doses 0.1 to 3.0 mg/kg, CD4+ and CD8+ clones expanded. Averaged across samples, CD8+ T cells carried more expanded clones than CD4+ did.

Points on this clone: Its antigen is not identified. Germline is not matched at one junction end, which may reflect a read error.

Sequencing was performed with immunoSEQ multiplex PCR; in TCRdb, only in-frame clones are kept and a portion is missing. Of some 50,000 clones in the sample, 89% were seen once. The CDR3 runs to 15 residues. CDR1 GTSNPN and CDR2 SVGIG come from the germline V gene (reference sequence). The TCR comes from an adult with an advanced solid tumor such as melanoma, head and neck, liver or kidney cancer. The chain is built from TRBV30 and TRBJ1-3; D is unclear. Sequencing was performed on CD4+ or CD8+ T cells sorted from blood, taken in a trial of the OX40 agonist ivuxolimab. CDR3 amino acids: CAWSAQIVRGTTIYF. CDR3 DNA sequence: TGTGCCTGGAGTGCCCAGATAGTCCGAGGAACCACCATATATTTT. The full variable domain, completed using reference TRBV30 and TRBJ1-3, is SQTIHQWPATLVQPVGSPLSLECTVEGTSNPNLYWYRQAAGRGLQLLFYSVGIGQISSEVPQNLSASRPQDRQFILSSKKLLLSDSGFYLCAWSAQIVRGTTIYFGEGSWLTVV.